The T cell receptor (beta chain) described here comes from a study of cytomegalovirus exposure and HLA in healthy donors. In the PCR, 60 Vbeta and 13 Jbeta primers were used. Sequencing used immunoSEQ multiplex PCR; TCRdb keeps in-frame clones, though not all of them. The table records approximately 170,000 clones, around four fifths of them present only once. CDR1 is MNHEY, CDR2 SVGAGI, per germline. This CDR3 has 15 residues. As regards this clone: Its antigen is not identified.

Study conclusions and caveats: A few V segments could not be told apart, such as TRBV6-2 and TRBV6-3, and were left out.

This TCR came from a man aged 18 to 29 in good health and CMV-seropositive. The sample consisted of PBMCs. The rearrangement links TRBV6-5 to TRBJ2-5, with TRBD1 matching 9 bases. With the DNA end fitting TRBJ2-7 better, the J assignment may be wrong. The CDR3 here is CASSSRDRASYEQYF. CDR3 nucleotide sequence: TGTGCCAGCAGTTCAAGGGACAGGGCCTCCTACGAGCAGTACTTC.